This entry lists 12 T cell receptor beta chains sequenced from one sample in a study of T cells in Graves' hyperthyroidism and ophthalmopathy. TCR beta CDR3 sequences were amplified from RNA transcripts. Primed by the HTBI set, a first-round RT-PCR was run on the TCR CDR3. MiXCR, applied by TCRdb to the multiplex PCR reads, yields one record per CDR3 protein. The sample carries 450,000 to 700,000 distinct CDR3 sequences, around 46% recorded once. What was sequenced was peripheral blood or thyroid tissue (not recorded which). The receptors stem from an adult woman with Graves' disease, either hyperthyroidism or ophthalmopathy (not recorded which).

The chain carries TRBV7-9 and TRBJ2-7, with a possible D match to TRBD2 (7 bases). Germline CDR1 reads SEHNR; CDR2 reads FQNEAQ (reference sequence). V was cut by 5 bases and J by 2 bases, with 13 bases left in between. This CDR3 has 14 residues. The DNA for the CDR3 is TGTGCCAGCAGCCACGGCGGGGGCCCCTACGAGCAGTACTTC. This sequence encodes CASSHGGGPYEQYF.

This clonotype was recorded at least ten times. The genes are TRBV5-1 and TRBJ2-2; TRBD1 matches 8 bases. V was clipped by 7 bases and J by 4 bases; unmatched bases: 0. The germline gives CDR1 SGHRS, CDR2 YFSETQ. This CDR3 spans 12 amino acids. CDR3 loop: CASQGATGELFF. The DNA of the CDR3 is TGCGCCAGCCAGGGGGCCACCGGGGAGCTGTTTTTT.

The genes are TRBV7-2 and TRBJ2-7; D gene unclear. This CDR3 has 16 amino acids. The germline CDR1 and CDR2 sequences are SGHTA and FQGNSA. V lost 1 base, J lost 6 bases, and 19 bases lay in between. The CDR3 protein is CASSLELATAPTEQYF. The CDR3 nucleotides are TGTGCCAGCAGCTTAGAGTTGGCGACGGCGCCTACCGAGCAGTACTTC.

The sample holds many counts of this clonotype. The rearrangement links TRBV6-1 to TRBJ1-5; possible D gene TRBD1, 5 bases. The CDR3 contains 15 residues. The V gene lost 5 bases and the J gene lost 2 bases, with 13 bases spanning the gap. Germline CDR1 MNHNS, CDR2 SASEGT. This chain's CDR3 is CASSNIGHGNQPQHF. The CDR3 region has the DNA TGTGCCAGCAGTAACATAGGACATGGCAATCAGCCCCAGCATTTT.

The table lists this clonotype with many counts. CDR3 in amino acids: CASSPVGSYGYTF. The DNA for the CDR3 is TGCGCCAGCAGTCCGGTGGGCAGCTATGGCTACACCTTC. This chain connects TRBV5-1 to TRBJ1-2; D unresolved. The germline V gene encodes CDR1 SGHRS and CDR2 YFSETQ. This CDR3 has 13 residues. V gave up 5 bases and J gave up 4 bases, with 12 bases separating them.

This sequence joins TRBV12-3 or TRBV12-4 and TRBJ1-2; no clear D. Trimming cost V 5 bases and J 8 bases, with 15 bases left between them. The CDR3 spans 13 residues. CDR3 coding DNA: TGTGCCAGCAGTCTTAGGGAGACGGTGGGCTACACCTTC. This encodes CASSLRETVGYTF.

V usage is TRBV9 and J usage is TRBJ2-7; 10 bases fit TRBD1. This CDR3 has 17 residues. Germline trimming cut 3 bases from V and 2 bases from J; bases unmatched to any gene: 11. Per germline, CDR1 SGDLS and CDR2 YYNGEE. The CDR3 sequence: CASSGSLGQGVTYEQYF. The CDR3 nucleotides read TGTGCCAGCAGCGGATCCCTAGGACAGGGGGTAACCTACGAGCAGTACTTC. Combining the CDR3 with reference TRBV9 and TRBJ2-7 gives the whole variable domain DSGVTQTPKHLITATGQRVTLRCSPRSGDLSVYWYQQSLDQGLQFLIQYYNGEERAKGNILERFSAQQFPDLHSELNLSSLELGDSALYFCASSGSLGQGVTYEQYFGPGTRLTVT.

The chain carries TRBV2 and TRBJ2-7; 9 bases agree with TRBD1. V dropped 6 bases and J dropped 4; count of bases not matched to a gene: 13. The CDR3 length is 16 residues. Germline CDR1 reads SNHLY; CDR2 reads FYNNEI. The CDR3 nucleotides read TGTGCCAGCAGCGGTCGGACAGGGGCCGGGTTATACGAGCAGTACTTC. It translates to CASSGRTGAGLYEQYF.

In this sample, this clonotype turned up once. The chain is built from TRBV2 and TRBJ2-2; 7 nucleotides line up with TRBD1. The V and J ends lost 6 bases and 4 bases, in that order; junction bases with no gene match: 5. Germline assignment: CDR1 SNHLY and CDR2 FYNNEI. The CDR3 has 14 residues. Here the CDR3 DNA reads TGTGCCAGCAGCGGATCAGGGGGCACCGGGGAGCTGTTTTTT. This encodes CASSGSGGTGELFF.

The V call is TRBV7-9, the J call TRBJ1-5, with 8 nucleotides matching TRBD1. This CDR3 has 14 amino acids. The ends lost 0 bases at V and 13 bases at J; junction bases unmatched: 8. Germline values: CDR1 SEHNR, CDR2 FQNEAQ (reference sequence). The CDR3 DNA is TGTGCCAGCAGCTTAGCGACAGGGGCGGAGGAGCAGCATTTT. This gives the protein CASSLATGAEEQHF.

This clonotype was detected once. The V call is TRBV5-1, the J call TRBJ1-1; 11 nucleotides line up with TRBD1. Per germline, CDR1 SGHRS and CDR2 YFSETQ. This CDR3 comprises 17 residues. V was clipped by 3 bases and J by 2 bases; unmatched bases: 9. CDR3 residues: CASSYRTGGVTNTEAFF. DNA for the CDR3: TGCGCCAGCAGCTATAGGACAGGGGGCGTCACCAACACTGAAGCTTTCTTT.

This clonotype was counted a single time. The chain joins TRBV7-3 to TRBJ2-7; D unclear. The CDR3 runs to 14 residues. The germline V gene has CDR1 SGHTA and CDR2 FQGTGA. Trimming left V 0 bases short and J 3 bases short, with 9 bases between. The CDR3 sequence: CASSLTVNSYEQYF. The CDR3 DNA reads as TGTGCCAGCAGCTTAACGGTGAATAGCTACGAGCAGTACTTC.